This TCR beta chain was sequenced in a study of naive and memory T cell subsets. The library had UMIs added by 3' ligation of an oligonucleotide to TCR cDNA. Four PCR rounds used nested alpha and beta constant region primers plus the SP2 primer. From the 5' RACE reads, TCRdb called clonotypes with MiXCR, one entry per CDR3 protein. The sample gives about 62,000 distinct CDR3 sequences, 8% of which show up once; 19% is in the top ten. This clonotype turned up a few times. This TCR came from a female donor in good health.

CDR3 DNA sequence: TGTGCCAGCAGCTTAGACACCCGGTTGCAGCAGTTCTTC. Its protein is CASSLDTRLQQFF. The V and J genes are TRBV11-1 and TRBJ2-1; D remains ambiguous. Germline loops: CDR1 SGHAT, CDR2 FQDESV (reference sequence). This CDR3 has 13 amino acids. Between the trimmed V and J ends, which lost 1 base and 11 bases, there was a span of 12 bases.